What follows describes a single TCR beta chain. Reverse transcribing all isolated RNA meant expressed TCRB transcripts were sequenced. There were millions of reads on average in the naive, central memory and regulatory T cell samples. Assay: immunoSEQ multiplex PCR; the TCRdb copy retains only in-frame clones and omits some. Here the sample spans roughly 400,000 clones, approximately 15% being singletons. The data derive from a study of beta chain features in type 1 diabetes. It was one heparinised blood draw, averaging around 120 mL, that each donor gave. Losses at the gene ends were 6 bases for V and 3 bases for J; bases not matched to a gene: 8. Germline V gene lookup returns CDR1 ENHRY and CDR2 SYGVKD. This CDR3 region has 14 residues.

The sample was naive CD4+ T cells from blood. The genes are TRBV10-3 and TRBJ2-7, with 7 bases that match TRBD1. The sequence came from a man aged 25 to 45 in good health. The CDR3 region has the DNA TGTGCCATCAGCCAGGGAGCAGGGGGCTACGAGCAGTACGTC. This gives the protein CAISQGAGGYEQYV.